A selection of T cell receptor beta chains follows, all from one sample in a study of blood T cell repertoires in COVID-19. Produced via immunoSEQ multiplex PCR; TCRdb's table is partial and in-frame only. The sample has about 150,000 clones; around 82% are singletons. What was sequenced was peripheral blood. These receptors were taken from a man aged 18-30 years with active or convalescent COVID-19. CDR3s include the opening cysteine and the closing phenylalanine or tryptophan. A D gene is named only where the DNA matches it firmly. Not all rows give a size; the values are once, few, many and, for expanded clones, a class.

TRBV5-1,NA,TRBJ1-1,TRBD1,CASRQDRGTVNTEAFF,TGCGCCAGCAGACAAGACAGGGGGACGGTAAACACTGAAGCTTTCTTT
TRBV11-2,NA,TRBJ1-4,TRBD1,CASSFPRTGGSEKLFF,TGTGCCAGCAGCTTTCCCAGGACAGGGGGTAGTGAAAAACTGTTTTTT
TRBV7-8,NA,TRBJ2-7,TRBD2,CASSLGAGATLYEQYF,TGTGCCAGCAGCTTAGGAGCGGGAGCTACTCTCTACGAGCAGTACTTC
TRBV2,few,TRBJ2-7,TRBD1,CASSDKAGGLLSYEQYF,TGTGCCAGCAGTGATAAGGCAGGGGGCCTCCTCTCCTACGAGCAGTACTTC
TRBV2,NA,TRBJ1-2,TRBD1,CASSEAFGQVYGYTF,TGTGCCAGCAGTGAAGCGTTTGGACAGGTATATGGCTACACCTTC
TRBV5-1,NA,TRBJ2-1,TRBD1,CASSSRQGAIYDEQFF,TGCGCCAGCAGCTCCCGACAGGGTGCAATCTACGATGAGCAGTTCTTC
TRBV3-1/TRBV3-2,once,TRBJ2-3,NA,CASSPGHFSTDTQYF,TGTGCCAGCAGCCCCGGACATTTTAGCACAGATACGCAGTATTTT
TRBV10-2,NA,TRBJ1-5,NA,CASRDTGGNQPQHF,TGCGCCAGCCGGGACACAGGAGGCAATCAGCCCCAGCATTTT
TRBV18,many,TRBJ2-7,NA,CASSTTAGEQYF,TGTGCCAGCTCAACGACAGCAGGCGAGCAGTACTTC
TRBV6-2/TRBV6-3,NA,TRBJ2-4,NA,CASSATGTKNIQYF,TGTGCCAGCAGTGCCACAGGGACCAAAAACATTCAGTACTTC
TRBV7-2,NA,TRBJ2-5,TRBD2,CASSLGGGLAGQETQYF,TGTGCCAGCAGCTTAGGGGGGGGACTAGCGGGCCAAGAGACCCAGTACTTC
TRBV24-1,NA,TRBJ2-3,NA,CATSDPTTSTDTQYF,TGTGCCACCAGTGACCCAACGACTAGCACAGATACGCAGTATTTT
TRBV10-3,few,TRBJ1-2,NA,CAISDQGNYGYTF,TGTGCCATCAGTGATCAGGGCAACTATGGCTACACCTTC
TRBV5-5,NA,TRBJ2-7,TRBD1,CASSWGQGDYEQYF,TGTGCCAGCAGCTGGGGACAGGGGGACTACGAGCAGTACTTC
TRBV29-1,NA,TRBJ2-2,TRBD1,CSVTGESGELFF,TGCAGCGTTACAGGGGAATCCGGGGAGCTGTTTTTT
TRBV7-6,NA,TRBJ2-7,TRBD2,CASSQNPGLTGGEQYF,TGTGCCAGCAGTCAAAATCCTGGCTTAACGGGGGGCGAGCAGTACTTC
TRBV7-3,NA,TRBJ2-3,TRBD2,CASSLGLADTDTQYF,TGTGCCAGCAGCTTAGGCCTAGCGGACACAGATACGCAGTATTTT
TRBV28,NA,TRBJ1-1,NA,CASSLYRQSNTEAFF,TGTGCCAGCAGTTTATATAGACAGTCGAACACTGAAGCTTTCTTT
TRBV28,once,TRBJ1-5,TRBD1,CASSLSGTGYQPQHF,TGTGCCAGCAGTTTATCCGGGACAGGTTACCAGCCCCAGCATTTT
TRBV4-3,NA,TRBJ2-1,TRBD1,CASSQARGQGAKNEQFF,TGCGCCAGCAGCCAAGCTAGGGGACAGGGGGCCAAGAATGAGCAGTTCTTC
TRBV7-8,NA,TRBJ2-1,TRBD1,CASSPRGPVYNEQFF,TGTGCCAGCAGCCCTAGGGGGCCGGTCTACAATGAGCAGTTCTTC
TRBV18,NA,TRBJ2-7,NA,CASSPPLTGAPYEQYF,TGTGCCAGCTCACCACCGTTAACGGGAGCCCCCTACGAGCAGTACTTC
TRBV10-3,NA,TRBJ1-2,TRBD1,CAISESVGQDAGYTF,TGTGCCATCAGTGAGTCGGTGGGACAGGACGCTGGCTACACCTTC
TRBV3-1/TRBV3-2,NA,TRBJ2-7,TRBD2,CASSQGSLARRF,TGTGCCAGCAGCCAAGGTTCACTAGCGCGGCGATTC
TRBV3-1/TRBV3-2,NA,TRBJ2-7,TRBD2,CASSQDLAGGRGVEQYF,TGTGCCAGCAGCCAAGATTTAGCGGGGGGAAGGGGGGTCGAGCAGTACTTC
TRBV11-2,NA,TRBJ2-5,TRBD2,CASSLAGVAGAQETQYF,TGTGCCAGCAGCTTAGCTGGAGTAGCGGGGGCTCAAGAGACCCAGTACTTC
TRBV30,NA,TRBJ2-7,NA,CAWSVRVAAGYEQYF,TGTGCCTGGAGTGTACGGGTAGCGGCGGGCTACGAGCAGTACTTC
TRBV7-9,once,TRBJ2-7,TRBD1,CASSRVEGAFGAYF,TGTGCCAGCAGCCGAGTCGAGGGGGCTTTCGGGGCGTACTTC
TRBV6-2/TRBV6-3,NA,TRBJ1-4,TRBD1,CASSHDRAATNEKLFF,TGTGCCAGCAGCCACGACAGGGCGGCAACTAATGAAAAACTGTTTTTT
TRBV7-9,NA,TRBJ2-1,NA,CASSYPGGSSSYNEQFF,TGTGCCAGCAGCTACCCCGGGGGATCTAGCTCCTACAATGAGCAGTTCTTC
TRBV19,NA,TRBJ1-3,NA,CASKFAGAGNTIYF,TGTGCCAGTAAATTTGCCGGAGCTGGAAACACCATATATTTT
TRBV6-5,NA,TRBJ1-6,NA,CASSYDGSSYNSPLHF,TGTGCCAGCAGTTACGACGGGAGCTCCTATAATTCACCCCTCCACTTT
TRBV27,few,TRBJ2-3,TRBD1,CASSRGRLADTQYF,TGTGCCAGCAGCAGGGGGCGCTTGGCAGATACGCAGTATTTT
TRBV30,NA,TRBJ1-5,NA,CAWRSGQPNQPQHF,TGTGCCTGGAGAAGTGGGCAGCCCAATCAGCCCCAGCATTTT
TRBV6-6,once,TRBJ2-1,TRBD1,CASRTGQGFNEQFF,TGTGCCAGCAGAACGGGACAGGGTTTCAATGAGCAGTTCTTC
TRBV7-2,once,TRBJ1-3,TRBD1,CASSLAGQGSFLSGNTIYF,TGTGCCAGCAGCTTAGCGGGACAGGGCAGCTTTCTGTCGGGAAACACCATATATTTT
TRBV15,few,TRBJ1-1,NA,CATSHRWGQKEAFF,TGTGCCACCAGCCATAGGTGGGGACAAAAAGAGGCTTTCTTT
TRBV5-1,NA,TRBJ2-5,NA,CASTRDMMDSETQYF,TGCGCCAGCACTCGAGACATGATGGATTCAGAGACCCAGTACTTC
TRBV6-5,NA,TRBJ1-4,TRBD1,CASRETTGAGEKLFF,TGTGCCAGCAGAGAGACGACAGGGGCGGGGGAAAAACTGTTTTTT
TRBV14,NA,TRBJ1-4,TRBD1,CASSQDLRDRVYEKLFF,TGTGCCAGCAGCCAAGACCTCCGGGACAGGGTCTATGAAAAACTGTTTTTT
TRBV27,NA,TRBJ1-2,NA,CASSLMPAPGHYYGYTF,TGTGCCAGCAGTTTAATGCCCGCCCCAGGGCATTACTATGGCTACACCTTC
TRBV7-6,NA,TRBJ2-1,TRBD2,CASSLSGGAIVEQFF,TGTGCCAGCAGCTTAAGCGGGGGGGCAATAGTTGAGCAGTTCTTC
TRBV18,once,TRBJ2-1,TRBD2,CASSPEREFEQFF,TGTGCCAGCTCACCAGAGCGGGAGTTTGAGCAGTTCTTC
TRBV28,NA,TRBJ2-7,NA,CASSLGRATYEQYF,TGTGCCAGCAGTTTAGGGCGGGCTACCTACGAGCAGTACTTC
TRBV5-1,NA,TRBJ2-7,NA,CASSLYAGFSYEQYF,TGCGCCAGCAGCTTGTACGCAGGTTTCTCCTACGAGCAGTACTTC
TRBV6-5,few,TRBJ1-2,NA,CANFSGVRGYTF,TGTGCCAACTTTTCAGGGGTAAGAGGCTACACCTTC
TRBV28,NA,TRBJ1-6,NA,CASSPSVYSPLHF,TGTGCCAGCAGCCCCTCGGTTTATTCACCCCTCCACTTT
TRBV18,NA,TRBJ2-4,TRBD1,CASSPGTDIAKNIQYF,TGTGCCAGCTCACCGGGGACAGATATTGCCAAAAACATTCAGTACTTC
TRBV20-1,NA,TRBJ2-1,TRBD2,CSASRTSGVQGQFF,TGCAGTGCTAGTAGGACTAGCGGGGTCCAGGGGCAGTTCTTC
TRBV3-1/TRBV3-2,NA,TRBJ2-7,TRBD1,CASSRTGGDSYEQYF,TGTGCCAGCAGCCGGACAGGGGGGGACTCCTACGAGCAGTACTTC
TRBV28,few,TRBJ1-1,NA,CASKMNRGRGSTEAFF,TGTGCCAGCAAGATGAATCGGGGGCGCGGGAGCACTGAAGCTTTCTTT
TRBV2,NA,TRBJ1-3,TRBD1,CASSMDRVQGNTIYF,TGTGCCAGCAGTATGGACAGGGTTCAGGGAAACACCATATATTTT
TRBV11-2,NA,TRBJ1-6,TRBD1,CASSQDRNSPLHF,TGTGCCAGCAGTCAGGACAGGAATTCACCCCTCCACTTT
TRBV18,NA,TRBJ2-1,TRBD1,CASSPRTGNYNEQFF,TGTGCCAGCTCACCACGGACAGGAAACTACAATGAGCAGTTCTTC